Only a few counts were recorded for the clone carrying this T cell receptor (beta chain). Its antigen is undetermined. This sample is part of a study of CD8+ T cells in alopecia areata. Overall study: Tofacitinib administration to treated patients was oral, at 5 to 10 mg twice daily. Dosing with tofacitinib proceeded for 6 to 18 months, followed by 6 months off drug.

General study points: With patients, TCR sharing proved less clear than in mice, a difference possibly related to HLA.

Researchers picked out CD4+ and CD8+ T cells from PBMCs by sorting. The CDR3 consists of 13 residues. The germline V gene has CDR1 GTSNPN and CDR2 SVGIG (reference sequence). V lost 0 bases, J lost 4 bases, and 9 bases lay in between. Following extraction, RNA underwent reverse transcription to cDNA, which served as the sequencing template. Sequencing was performed with immunoSEQ multiplex PCR; in TCRdb, only in-frame clones are kept and a portion is missing. The sample holds roughly 140,000 clones, 51% seen once. This chain joins TRBV30 and TRBJ1-1; D remains ambiguous. The receptor comes from a human donor with alopecia areata. Material: CD4+ T cells sorted from blood, obtained at week 0. The CDR3 loop is CAWSVRGSTEAFF. CDR3 in DNA: TGTGCCTGGAGTGTACGCGGGAGCACTGAAGCTTTCTTT.